A single sample gave rise to the 32 T cell receptor beta chains below, sequenced in a study of long-term antiretroviral therapy in people with HIV. With survey level as its setting, the immunoSEQ assay was v3.0. TCRdb's copy holds only in-frame clones and misses some; the assay was immunoSEQ multiplex PCR. Of around 26,000 clones listed, less than 80% are singletons. The source was unsorted PBMCs, collected 1.1 years before starting antiretroviral therapy. The receptors derive from a woman in her forties with HIV.

CDR3 loop: CASSLPGRQETQYF. CDR3 DNA: TGTGCCAGCAGCTTGCCGGGACGCCAAGAGACCCAGTACTTC. The chain uses TRBV5-4 and TRBJ2-5; D tentatively fits TRBD1 or TRBD2 (5 bases each). The V end lost 1 base, the J end lost 1 base, and 8 bases lay between the germline ends. The CDR3 consists of 14 residues. Germline values: CDR1 SGHNT, CDR2 YYREEE (reference sequence).

The rearrangement joins TRBV2 to TRBJ2-2; D is perhaps TRBD1 or TRBD2 (5 bases each). Germline V lookup: CDR1 SNHLY, CDR2 FYNNEI. Trimming removed 5 bases at V and 6 bases at J, with 13 bases between. The CDR3 length is 14 residues. CDR3 nucleotide sequence: TGTGCCAGCAGTAGGCAGGGAGAATCCGGGGAGCTGTTTTTT. It is translated as CASSRQGESGELFF.

The rearrangement joins TRBV10-1 to TRBJ2-1; 14 bases fit TRBD2. The CDR3 length is 15 residues. Germline V lookup: CDR1 WNHNN, CDR2 SYGVQD (reference sequence). V lost 5 bases, J lost 6 bases, and 3 bases stayed unmatched. Here the CDR3 reads CASSLTSGRVNEQFF. The CDR3 bases are TGCGCCAGCAGTTTGACTAGCGGGAGGGTCAATGAGCAGTTCTTC.

This chain joins TRBV7-6 and TRBJ1-1; D unresolved. Trimming pared 1 base from V and 0 bases from J, leaving 6 bases between. CDR3 length: 14 amino acids. Germline V gene sequence: CDR1 SGHVS, CDR2 FNYEAQ. CDR3 sequence reads: CASSLGGVNTEAFF. In DNA, the CDR3 is TGTGCCAGCAGCTTAGGTGGAGTGAACACTGAAGCTTTCTTT.

A remark on this clone: At one boundary the junction diverges from the germline segment, which might be a read error. The chain recombines TRBV4-3 with TRBJ2-5; tentatively, D is TRBD1 (5 bases). Germline values: CDR1 LGHNA, CDR2 YSLEER. CDR3 length: 17 residues. The CDR3 loop is CASSEDSPLGVQETQYF. The CDR3 DNA follows: TGCGCCAGCAGCGAAGACAGTCCGCTGGGCGTCCAAGAGACCCAGTACTTC.

The DNA for the CDR3 is TGTGCCAGCAGCCCGGTGACTAGCGGGAGGGCTTGGGAGCAGTACTTC. The encoded protein is CASSPVTSGRAWEQYF. The chain is built from TRBV5-4 and TRBJ2-7; 14 bases fit TRBD2. This CDR3 has 16 residues. The trim removed 4 bases at V and 7 bases at J, leaving 10 bases unmatched. CDR1 and CDR2 (germline): SGHNT, YYREEE (reference sequence).

J is TRBJ1-2 and V is TRBV5-5; 7 nucleotides line up with TRBD1. The CDR3 is made up of 13 amino acids. Germline loops: CDR1 SGHKS, CDR2 YYEKEE (reference sequence). The junction had 4 bases not matched to a gene; V was cut back by 5 bases and J by 3 bases. The CDR3 sequence: CASRKDRDYGYTF. CDR3 bases: TGTGCCAGCAGAAAAGACAGGGACTATGGCTACACCTTC.

V gene TRBV20-1 combines with J gene TRBJ2-5; no clear D gene. V lost 5 bases to trimming and J lost 9 bases, with 13 bases between them. CDR1 is DFQATT and CDR2 is SNEGSKA in the germline V gene (reference sequence). The CDR3 sequence is 11 residues long. The CDR3 DNA follows: TGCAGTGCTGGTATCCCCCGCGCCCAGTACTTC. It is translated as CSAGIPRAQYF.

J is TRBJ2-2 and V is TRBV27; D is uncertain. Between the trimmed V and J ends, which lost 2 bases and 9 bases, there was a span of 10 bases. Per the germline V gene, CDR1 is MNHEY and CDR2 is SMNVEV (reference sequence). This CDR3 has 13 amino acids. DNA for the CDR3: TGTGCCAGCAGTTTAGCGCGGTGGAGGGAGCTGTTTTTT. Its translation: CASSLARWRELFF.

The V and J genes are TRBV6-5 and TRBJ2-7; TRBD2 matches at 9 bases. The CDR3 is made up of 14 amino acids. Germline V gene data show CDR1 as MNHEY and CDR2 as SVGAGI. Germline trimming cut 5 bases from V and 2 bases from J; bases unmatched to any gene: 4. CDR3 nucleotide sequence: TGTGCCAGCAGTCAAGCGGGAGGCGCCTACGAGCAGTACTTC. Translation: CASSQAGGAYEQYF.

The chain is built from TRBV5-5 and TRBJ1-2; a weak D match, TRBD1 (5 bases). The CDR3 sequence is 14 residues long. Trimming shortened V by 3 bases and J by 3 bases, and 12 bases separated the two germline ends. From germline, CDR1 is SGHKS and CDR2 YYEKEE (reference sequence). As DNA, the CDR3 is TGTGCCAGCAGCTCCGGGACGGGCTACTATGGCTACACCTTC. As protein: CASSSGTGYYGYTF.

The rearrangement joins TRBV25-1 to TRBJ2-1, with no clear D. Germline assignment: CDR1 MGHDK and CDR2 SYGVNS. Between the trimmed V and J ends, which lost 2 bases and 3 bases, there was a span of 11 bases. The CDR3 runs 15 residues. In DNA, the CDR3 is TGTGCCAGCAGTGAAGGGAACGGGTTCTACAATGAGCAGTTCTTC. Translating it yields CASSEGNGFYNEQFF.

This clone came up a few times. CDR3 region: CASSLLSVNQPQHF. The CDR3 nucleotides are TGTGCCAGCAGCTTGTTGTCAGTGAATCAGCCCCAGCATTTT. The genes are TRBV5-6 and TRBJ1-5; no firm D call. The CDR3 totals 14 residues. The ends were cut back, 1 base at V and 4 bases at J, with 9 bases in the middle. The germline V gene encodes CDR1 SGHDT and CDR2 YYEEEE.

This clone was seen only a few times. The V call is TRBV7-2, the J call TRBJ1-5; TRBD1 agrees at 7 bases. After removal of 3 bases from V and 2 bases from J, the junction contained 1 base not matched to a gene. Germline CDR1 and CDR2: SGHTA and FQGNSA. The CDR3 is 14 residues long. The DNA for the CDR3 is TGTGCCAGCAGCTTTGGACAGGGCAATCAGCCCCAGCATTTT. Protein sequence: CASSFGQGNQPQHF.

V is TRBV14 and J is TRBJ2-1; D unresolved. Germline V CDR1 and CDR2: SGHDN, FVKESK. V lost 2 bases, J lost 9 bases, and 14 bases lay in between. This CDR3 comprises 14 residues. The CDR3 protein is CASSQFLSAGEQFF. The CDR3 nucleotides are TGTGCCAGCAGCCAATTCCTTTCGGCCGGTGAGCAGTTCTTC. Full variable domain (outside the CDR3, taken from reference TRBV14 and TRBJ2-1): EAGVTQFPSHSVIEKGQTVTLRCDPISGHDNLYWYRRVMGKEIKFLLHFVKESKQDESGMPNNRFLAERTGGTYSTLKVQPAELEDSGVYFCASSQFLSAGEQFFGPGTRLTVL.

This clone was counted between two and nine times. This rearrangement joins TRBV11-3 to TRBJ1-2; a possible D gene is TRBD1 (5 bases). The V end lost 5 bases, the J end lost 9 bases, and 13 bases lay between the germline ends. The CDR3 is 12 residues long. Germline V gene data show CDR1 as SGHNT and CDR2 as YENEEA. The CDR3 DNA is TGTGCCAGCAGCACCTTGGGGGGGAGCTACACCTTC. Protein: CASSTLGGSYTF.

The chain joins TRBV5-6 to TRBJ2-5; no reliable D call. From germline, CDR1 is SGHDT and CDR2 YYEEEE. This CDR3 spans 13 amino acids. Trimming removed 0 bases from V and 1 base from J, with 4 bases in between. As DNA, the CDR3 is TGTGCCAGCAGCTTGGACACCCAAGAGACCCAGTACTTC. Translating gives CASSLDTQETQYF.

The chain recombines TRBV6-5 with TRBJ1-5; 7 positions match TRBD1. The CDR3 is made up of 14 amino acids. The J segment lost 7 bases and the V segment lost 6 bases, leaving 9 bases of the junction unmatched. Per germline, CDR1 MNHEY and CDR2 SVGAGI. The CDR3 DNA reads as TGTGCCAGCAGGGACACAGGGGAGGGACAGCCCCAGCATTTT. Amino acid sequence: CASRDTGEGQPQHF.

The J gene is TRBJ2-2, the V gene TRBV5-1; 10 bases match TRBD2. This CDR3 spans 15 amino acids. Unmatched junction bases numbered 4, after V lost 2 bases and J lost 6 bases. Germline CDR1 and CDR2: SGHRS and YFSETQ. CDR3 sequence (DNA): TGCGCCAGCAGCTTAGGAGCGGGAGGGCCCGGGGAGCTGTTTTTT. Amino acids: CASSLGAGGPGELFF.

J is TRBJ1-4 and V is TRBV14, with D tentatively TRBD1 (5 bases). Germline V gene lookup returns CDR1 SGHDN and CDR2 FVKESK. V lost 0 bases, J lost 7 bases, and 12 bases lay in between. CDR3 length: 15 amino acids. CDR3 amino acids: CASSQETTGVEKLFF. As DNA, the CDR3 is TGTGCCAGCAGCCAAGAGACGACGGGGGTTGAAAAACTGTTTTTT.

This clone was detected a few times. The CDR3 region has the DNA TGTGCCATCAGGGCAGAGGGGAATCAGCCCCAGCATTTT. It codes for CAIRAEGNQPQHF. J is TRBJ1-5 and V is TRBV10-3; a weak D match, TRBD1 (5 bases). Germline CDR1 and CDR2: ENHRY and SYGVKD. Trimming shortened V by 6 bases and J by 4 bases, and 10 bases separated the two germline ends. This CDR3 spans 13 amino acids.

This clone was observed a few times. The V call is TRBV4-3, the J call TRBJ2-5; 8 nucleotides agree with TRBD1. Germline V gene lookup returns CDR1 LGHNA and CDR2 YSLEER. This CDR3 is 14 amino acids long. The trim removed 4 bases at V and 2 bases at J, leaving 3 bases unmatched. CDR3 loop: CASSPGTGQETQYF. CDR3 sequence (DNA): TGCGCCAGCAGCCCGGGGACAGGACAAGAGACCCAGTACTTC.

The chain joins TRBV7-9 to TRBJ2-7; D may be TRBD2 (6 bases). This CDR3 region has 14 residues. CDR1 SEHNR and CDR2 FQNEAQ come from the germline V gene (reference sequence). Between the trimmed V and J ends, which lost 3 bases and 6 bases, there was a span of 15 bases. The CDR3 nucleotides read TGTGCCAGCAGCTTGGGGCGGGGTTCTGGCGAGCAGTACTTC. As protein: CASSLGRGSGEQYF.

This chain joins TRBV11-2 and TRBJ1-5; tentative D call: TRBD1 (5 bases). From germline, CDR1 is SGHAT and CDR2 FQNNGV. Trimming took 8 bases from V and 2 from J, leaving 10 bases between them. The CDR3 covers 13 residues. The CDR3 DNA is TGTGCCAGCGGCGGGGGAGGCAATCAGCCCCAGCATTTT. Protein: CASGGGGNQPQHF.

The rearrangement joins TRBV9 to TRBJ2-1, with 13 positions matching TRBD2. V lost 4 bases to trimming and J lost 7 bases; unmatched junction nucleotides: 14. The germline V gene encodes CDR1 SGDLS and CDR2 YYNGEE. The CDR3 extends over 18 amino acids. The CDR3 sequence is CASSLTGLAGDVLNEQFF. Written as DNA, the CDR3 is TGTGCCAGCAGCTTAACTGGACTAGCGGGGGATGTTCTGAATGAGCAGTTCTTC.

The chain is built from TRBV29-1 and TRBJ1-2, with 7 bases fitting TRBD1. Per germline, CDR1 SQVTM and CDR2 ANQGSEA. With V trimmed by 6 bases and J by 4 bases, 8 bases remained unmatched. This CDR3 comprises 13 residues. CDR3 bases: TGCAGCGTAGACAGGGAGGCTGGCTATGGCTACACCTTC. It codes for CSVDREAGYGYTF.

The V gene is TRBV19, the J gene TRBJ2-3, with 10 bases identical to TRBD1. The germline V gene has CDR1 LNHDA and CDR2 SQIVND (reference sequence). The length of the CDR3 is 16 residues. V dropped 5 bases and J dropped 2; count of bases not matched to a gene: 7. The CDR3 DNA sequence: TGTGCCAGTAGTCGGGACAGGGGAGGTTCCACAGATACGCAGTATTTT. This translates into CASSRDRGGSTDTQYF.

CDR3 amino acids: CASRTSPGNTEAFF. DNA for the CDR3: TGTGCCAGCAGGACTAGTCCAGGGAACACTGAAGCTTTCTTT. The genes are TRBV6-5 and TRBJ1-1; D is uncertain. Germline assignment: CDR1 MNHEY and CDR2 SVGAGI. V was cut by 6 bases and J by 1 base, with 12 bases left in between. The CDR3 spans 14 residues.

The genes are TRBV4-2 and TRBJ1-1; D not certain. Trimming removed 1 base at V and 4 bases at J, with 13 bases between. The germline V gene has CDR1 LGHNA and CDR2 YNFKEQ. The CDR3 extends over 15 amino acids. The CDR3 DNA is TGTGCCAGCAGCCAAGTCTCGGCCGGGAGCACTGAAGCTTTCTTT. Protein product: CASSQVSAGSTEAFF.

The J gene is TRBJ2-1, the V gene TRBV5-1; TRBD2 agrees at 10 bases. V shed 4 bases, J shed 7 bases, and the junction held 11 bases outside the gene matches. Germline V gene lookup returns CDR1 SGHRS and CDR2 YFSETQ. The CDR3 runs 16 residues. CDR3 residues: CASSTRAGGPMNEQFF. Here the CDR3 DNA reads TGCGCCAGCAGCACACGAGCGGGAGGGCCGATGAATGAGCAGTTCTTC.

V gene TRBV4-1 combines with J gene TRBJ2-3; D call uncertain. Trimming took 1 base from V and 0 from J, leaving 2 bases between them. Germline V gene sequence: CDR1 MGHRA, CDR2 YSYEKL. CDR3 length: 13 residues. The CDR3 DNA is TGCGCCAGCAGCCAAGTTAGCACAGATACGCAGTATTTT. Translated, it gives CASSQVSTDTQYF.

J is TRBJ2-4 and V is TRBV16; 7 bases agree with TRBD1. CDR1 and CDR2 (germline): KGHSY, FQNENV. J was trimmed by 6 bases and V by 2 bases; bases with no gene match: 7. This CDR3 has 15 residues. DNA for the CDR3: TGTGCCAGCAGCCAACGCGACAGGGACGGAAACATTCAGTACTTC. As protein: CASSQRDRDGNIQYF.